The 5 T cell receptor beta chains below come from one sample, sequenced in a study of CD8+ T cells in alopecia areata. RNA extraction and reverse transcription yielded cDNA as sequencing template. Assay used: immunoSEQ multiplex PCR; TCRdb lists only in-frame clones, some missing. Found here are roughly 120,000 clones, under 60% of them singletons; the top ten hold over 9%. Documented treatment: oral pan-JAK inhibitor, 5-10 mg twice daily. The sequenced sample was CD8+ T cells sorted from blood, obtained at week 24, from a patient treated with tofacitinib. These receptors were obtained from a human donor with alopecia areata.

This clone is a singleton in its sample. The chain is built from TRBV5-6 and TRBJ2-7; weak D call: TRBD2 (6 bases). This CDR3 is built from 13 residues. Trimming shortened V by 4 bases and J by 1 base, and 9 bases separated the two germline ends. Germline V lookup: CDR1 SGHDT, CDR2 YYEEEE. The CDR3 here is CASSTGDSYEQYF. The CDR3 bases are TGTGCCAGCAGCACGGGGGATTCCTACGAGCAGTACTTC. Full variable domain (rest looked up from reference TRBV5-6 and TRBJ2-7): DAGVTQSPTHLIKTRGQQVTLRCSPKSGHDTVSWYQQALGQGPQFIFQYYEEEERQRGNFPDRFSGHQFPNYSSELNVNALLLGDSALYLCASSTGDSYEQYFGPGTRLTVT.

The V gene is TRBV29-1, the J gene TRBJ1-1; TRBD1 is a possible D gene (5 bases). CDR3 length: 19 residues. Germline V CDR1 and CDR2: SQVTM, ANQGSEA. Trimming took 4 bases from V and 0 from J, leaving 27 bases between them. The CDR3 coding sequence is TGCAGCGTTGTGGGGGTCTCAGGGACGGCGGGGCCAATGAACACTGAAGCTTTCTTT. This codes for CSVVGVSGTAGPMNTEAFF.

This clone occurred once. The J gene is TRBJ1-4, the V gene TRBV19; 10 nucleotides align to TRBD1. The CDR3 contains 14 residues. V was pared by 4 bases and J by 7 bases, with 3 bases of the junction left unmatched. Germline V lookup: CDR1 LNHDA, CDR2 SQIVND (reference sequence). The CDR3 sequence is CASSRQGALEKLFF. CDR3 nucleotides: TGTGCCAGTAGTAGACAGGGGGCGCTTGAAAAACTGTTTTTT. Complete variable domain (other parts from reference TRBV19 and TRBJ1-4): DGGITQSPKYLFRKEGQNVTLSCEQNLNHDAMYWYRQDPGQGLRLIYYSQIVNDFQKGDIAEGYSVSREKKESFPLTVTSAQKNPTAFYLCASSRQGALEKLFFGSGTQLSVL.

The CDR3 coding sequence is TGCGCCAGCAGCCGGTCAACTAATGAAAAACTGTTTTTT. Translating it yields CASSRSTNEKLFF. The rearrangement joins TRBV4-1 to TRBJ1-4; D is unclear. The V gene lost 4 bases and the J gene lost 0 bases, with 3 bases spanning the gap. CDR3 length equals 13 residues. In germline, CDR1 is MGHRA, CDR2 YSYEKL.

The chain couples TRBV20-1 to TRBJ2-1, with D maybe TRBD2 (5 bases). This CDR3 is 11 amino acids long. V lost 4 bases, J lost 5 bases, and 6 bases lay in between. Looked up from germline, CDR1 is DFQATT and CDR2 is SNEGSKA (reference sequence). The CDR3 DNA sequence: TGCAGTGCTACCGGGGACAATGAGCAGTTCTTC. It yields the protein CSATGDNEQFF.